This T cell receptor (beta chain) comes out of a study of cytomegalovirus exposure and HLA in healthy donors. Sequencing was performed with immunoSEQ multiplex PCR; in TCRdb, only in-frame clones are kept and a portion is missing. The table shows under 150,000 clones, with approximately 85% occurring only once. Of note for this clone: Its matching antigen is unknown.

General study findings and limits: Rarity marked most TCR sequences, yet some public TCRs occurred in many donors.

CDR3 length equals 13 residues. J gave up 2 bases and V 5 bases, and 3 bases lay outside the gene matches. Per the germline V gene, CDR1 is MNHEY and CDR2 is SVGAGI. Sequences were obtained from PBMCs. The source is a woman in her twenties or thirties in good health and CMV-seronegative. The chain carries TRBV6-5 and TRBJ2-7; the match to TRBD1 covers 7 bases. CDR3 amino acids: CASSRGQAYEQYF. CDR3 DNA: TGTGCCAGCAGTAGAGGACAGGCCTACGAGCAGTACTTC.